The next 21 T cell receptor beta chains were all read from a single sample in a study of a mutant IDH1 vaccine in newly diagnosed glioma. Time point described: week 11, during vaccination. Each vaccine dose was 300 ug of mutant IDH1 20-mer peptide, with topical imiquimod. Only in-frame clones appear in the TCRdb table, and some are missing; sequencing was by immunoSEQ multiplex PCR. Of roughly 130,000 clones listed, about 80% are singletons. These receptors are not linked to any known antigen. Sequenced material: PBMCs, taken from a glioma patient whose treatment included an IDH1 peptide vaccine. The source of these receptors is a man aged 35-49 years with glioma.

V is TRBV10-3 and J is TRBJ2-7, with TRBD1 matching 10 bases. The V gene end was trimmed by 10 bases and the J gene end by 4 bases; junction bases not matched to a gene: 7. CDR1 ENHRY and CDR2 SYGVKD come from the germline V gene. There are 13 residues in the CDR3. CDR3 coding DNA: TGTGCCACCGGGACAGGGGAGACGTACGAGCAGTACTTC. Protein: CATGTGETYEQYF.

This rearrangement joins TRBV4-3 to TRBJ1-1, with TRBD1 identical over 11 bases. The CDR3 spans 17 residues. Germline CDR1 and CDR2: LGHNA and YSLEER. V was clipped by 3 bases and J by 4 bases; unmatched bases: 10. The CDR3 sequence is CASSQGQGVSRGTEAFF. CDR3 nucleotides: TGCGCCAGCAGCCAGGGACAGGGGGTGAGTAGAGGCACTGAAGCTTTCTTT.

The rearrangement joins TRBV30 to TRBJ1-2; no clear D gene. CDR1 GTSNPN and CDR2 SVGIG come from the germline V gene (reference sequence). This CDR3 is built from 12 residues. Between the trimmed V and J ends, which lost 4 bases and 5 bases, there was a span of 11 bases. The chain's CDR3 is CAWTMGSYGYTF. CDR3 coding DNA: TGTGCCTGGACTATGGGTAGTTATGGCTACACCTTC.

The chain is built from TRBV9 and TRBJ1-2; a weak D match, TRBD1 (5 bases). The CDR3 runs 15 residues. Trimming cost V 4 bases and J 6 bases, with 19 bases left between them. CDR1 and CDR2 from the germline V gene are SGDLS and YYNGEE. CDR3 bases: TGTGCCAGCAGCCCAAGAGTTTCGGGGGGTGATGGCTACACCTTC. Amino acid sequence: CASSPRVSGGDGYTF.

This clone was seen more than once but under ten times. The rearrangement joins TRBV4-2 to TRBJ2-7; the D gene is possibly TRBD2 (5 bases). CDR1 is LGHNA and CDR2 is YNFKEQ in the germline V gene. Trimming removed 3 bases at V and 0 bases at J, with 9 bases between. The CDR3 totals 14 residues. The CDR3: CASSQDWGSYEQYF. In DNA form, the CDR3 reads TGTGCCAGCAGCCAGGACTGGGGCTCCTACGAGCAGTACTTC.

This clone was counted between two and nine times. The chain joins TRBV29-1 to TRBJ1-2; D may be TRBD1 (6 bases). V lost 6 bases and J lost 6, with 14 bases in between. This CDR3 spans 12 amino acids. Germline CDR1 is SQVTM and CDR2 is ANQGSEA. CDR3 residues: CSVATSGDGYTF. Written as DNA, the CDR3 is TGCAGCGTCGCAACTTCAGGGGATGGCTACACCTTC.

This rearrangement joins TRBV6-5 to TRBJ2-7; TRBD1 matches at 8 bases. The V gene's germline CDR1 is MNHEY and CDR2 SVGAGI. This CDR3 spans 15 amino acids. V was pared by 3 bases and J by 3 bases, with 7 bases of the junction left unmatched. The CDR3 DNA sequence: TGTGCCAGCAGTTATTCCGGGACAGGAATCTACGAGCAGTACTTC. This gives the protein CASSYSGTGIYEQYF.

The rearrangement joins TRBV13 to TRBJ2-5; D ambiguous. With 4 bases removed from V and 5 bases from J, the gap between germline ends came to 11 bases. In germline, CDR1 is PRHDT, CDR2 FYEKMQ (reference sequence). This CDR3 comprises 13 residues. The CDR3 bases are TGTGCCAGCAGCTCGACCCCCAAGGAGACCCAGTACTTC. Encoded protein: CASSSTPKETQYF.

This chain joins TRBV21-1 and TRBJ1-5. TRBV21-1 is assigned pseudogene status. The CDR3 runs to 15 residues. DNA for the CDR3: TGTGCCAGCAGCAAAGAAGCCAGGGGGGGTCAGCCCCAGCATTTT. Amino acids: CASSKEARGGQPQHF.

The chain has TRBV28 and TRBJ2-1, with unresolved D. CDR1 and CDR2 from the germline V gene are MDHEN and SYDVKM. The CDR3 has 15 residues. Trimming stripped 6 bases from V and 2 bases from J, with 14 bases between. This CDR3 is CASSPVAEAYNEQFF. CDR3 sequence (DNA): TGTGCCAGCAGCCCGGTTGCGGAAGCCTACAATGAGCAGTTCTTC.

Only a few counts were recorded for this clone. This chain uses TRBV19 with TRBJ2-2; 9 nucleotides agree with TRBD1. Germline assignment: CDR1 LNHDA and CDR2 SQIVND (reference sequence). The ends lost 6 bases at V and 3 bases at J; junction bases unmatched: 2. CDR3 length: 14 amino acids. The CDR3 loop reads CASSWTGDTGELFF. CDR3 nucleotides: TGTGCCAGTAGCTGGACAGGGGACACCGGGGAGCTGTTTTTT.

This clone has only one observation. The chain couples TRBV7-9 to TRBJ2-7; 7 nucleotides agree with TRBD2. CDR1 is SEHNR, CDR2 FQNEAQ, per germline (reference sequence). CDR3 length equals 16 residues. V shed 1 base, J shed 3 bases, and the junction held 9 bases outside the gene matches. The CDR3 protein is CASSLVPGRAFYEQYF. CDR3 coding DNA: TGTGCCAGCAGCTTAGTTCCAGGGAGGGCTTTCTACGAGCAGTACTTC.

The CDR3, as DNA: TGTGCCAGCAGCGGTTACAGGGGACGTGGACTAGCGGGAGGCACCGGGGAGCTGTTTTTT. It translates to CASSGYRGRGLAGGTGELFF. J is TRBJ2-2 and V is TRBV13; 14 bases fit TRBD2. The CDR3 covers 20 residues. From germline, CDR1 is PRHDT and CDR2 FYEKMQ (reference sequence). After removal of 5 bases from V and 4 bases from J, the junction contained 15 bases not matched to a gene.

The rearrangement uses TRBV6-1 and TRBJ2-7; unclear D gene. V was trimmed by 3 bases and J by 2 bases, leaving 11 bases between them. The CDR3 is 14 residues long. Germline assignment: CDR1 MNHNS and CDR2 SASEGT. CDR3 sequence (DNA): TGTGCCAGCAGTGAGGGGTCAACTCCCTACGAGCAGTACTTC. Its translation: CASSEGSTPYEQYF.

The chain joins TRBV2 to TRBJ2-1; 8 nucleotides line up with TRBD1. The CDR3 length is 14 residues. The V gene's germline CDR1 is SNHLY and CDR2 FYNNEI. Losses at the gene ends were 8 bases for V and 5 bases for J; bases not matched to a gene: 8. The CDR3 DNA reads TGTGCCAGCGGGTCCCCGGACAGGGACAATGAGCAGTTCTTC. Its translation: CASGSPDRDNEQFF.

The CDR3 region has the DNA TGCAGCGGGACTAGCGGGTCCTACGAGCAGTACTTC. Encoded protein: CSGTSGSYEQYF. This chain connects TRBV29-1 to TRBJ2-7; TRBD2 aligns across 11 bases. The ends lost 7 bases at V and 1 base at J; junction bases unmatched: 0. The CDR3 totals 12 residues. Germline loops: CDR1 SQVTM, CDR2 ANQGSEA.

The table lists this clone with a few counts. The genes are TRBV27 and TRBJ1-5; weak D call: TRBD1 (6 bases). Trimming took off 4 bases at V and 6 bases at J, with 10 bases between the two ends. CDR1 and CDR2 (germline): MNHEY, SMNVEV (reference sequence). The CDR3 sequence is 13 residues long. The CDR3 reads CASSWSRGQPQHF. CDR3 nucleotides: TGTGCCAGCAGTTGGAGCAGGGGTCAGCCCCAGCATTTT.

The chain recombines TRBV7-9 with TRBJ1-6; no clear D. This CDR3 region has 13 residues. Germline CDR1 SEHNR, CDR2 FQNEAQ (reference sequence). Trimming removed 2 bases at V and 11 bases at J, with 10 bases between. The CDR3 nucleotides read TGTGCCAGCAGCTTAAGTACAGCCCCACCCCTCCACTTT. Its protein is CASSLSTAPPLHF.

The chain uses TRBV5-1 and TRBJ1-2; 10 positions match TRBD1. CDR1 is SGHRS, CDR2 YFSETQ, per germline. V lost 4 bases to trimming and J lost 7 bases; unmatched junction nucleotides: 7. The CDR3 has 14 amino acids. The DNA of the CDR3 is TGCGCCAGCAGCGGGGGACAGGGGAGCGGTGGCTACACCTTC. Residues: CASSGGQGSGGYTF. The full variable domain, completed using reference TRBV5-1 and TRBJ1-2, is KAGVTQTPRYLIKTRGQQVTLSCSPISGHRSVSWYQQTPGQGLQFLFEYFSETQRNKGNFPGRFSGRQFSNSRSEMNVSTLELGDSALYLCASSGGQGSGGYTFGSGTRLTVV.

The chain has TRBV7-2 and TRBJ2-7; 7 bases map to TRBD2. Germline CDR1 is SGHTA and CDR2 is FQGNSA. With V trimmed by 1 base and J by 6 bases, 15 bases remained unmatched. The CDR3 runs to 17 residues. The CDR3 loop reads CASSLVGARLAPSEQYF. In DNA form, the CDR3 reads TGTGCCAGCAGCTTAGTTGGGGCGAGACTAGCCCCCTCCGAGCAGTACTTC.

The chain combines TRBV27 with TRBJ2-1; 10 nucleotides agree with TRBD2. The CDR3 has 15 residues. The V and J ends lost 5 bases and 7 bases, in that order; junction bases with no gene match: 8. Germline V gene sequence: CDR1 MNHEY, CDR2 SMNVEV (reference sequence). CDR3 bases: TGTGCCAGCAGTCTGCTAGCGGGGGCTTTAAATGAGCAGTTCTTC. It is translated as CASSLLAGALNEQFF.